Listed below are T cell receptor beta chains from one sample, sequenced in a study of post-analysis software for immune sequencing data. From the PCR reads, TCRdb called clonotypes with MiXCR, one entry per CDR3 protein. Of 600,000 to 750,000 distinct CDR3 sequences listed, 59% are singletons. What was sequenced was blood. All receptors come from a girl aged 2 to 9 with multiple sclerosis. Each CDR3 is given without its conserved first and last residue. The D gene is left open where the match is weak.

D | V | CDR3
NA | TRBV20-1 | SAGGDSNQPQH
NA | TRBV7-9 | ASSWDARDEQF
NA | TRBV20-1 | SAILPNAHPNEQF
TRBD2 | TRBV12-3/TRBV12-4 | ASSFGSGGRTGELF
NA | TRBV29-1 | SVSTTYEQY
TRBD2 | TRBV6-1 | ASSGGLAGDQETQY
NA | TRBV20-1 | SARGGVTEAF
TRBD1 | TRBV4-1 | ASSHTGDEQF
TRBD1 | TRBV6-6 | ASSYQGAKGETQY
NA | TRBV5-5 | ASSFPGREHYGYT
TRBD2 | TRBV29-1 | SGTLAGVSETQY
NA | TRBV20-1 | SAPLWEENIQY
TRBD2 | TRBV20-1 | SAKIAGGLNQETQY
NA | TRBV20-1 | SAIPQGGIHEQF
TRBD1 | TRBV6-1 | ASSENFNRGRGWNTEAF
TRBD1 | TRBV10-3 | AIGQGGGNEQF
NA | TRBV6-6 | ASSFPSAAAYNEQF
NA | TRBV27 | ASSSLAQSYNEQF
NA | TRBV6-5 | ASSAQPGQTYEQY
NA | TRBV29-1 | SVEMEGQQY
NA | TRBV20-1 | SATRGGNSGEQY
NA | TRBV2 | ASSELAPEQY
TRBD2 | TRBV20-1 | SPTGAGGVDEQF
NA | TRBV21-1 | ASSKPGRKQETQY
NA | TRBV29-1 | SVEGDSYEQY
TRBD1 | TRBV29-1 | SRDRGETQY
NA | TRBV30 | AWGPCRAQY
TRBD2 | TRBV29-1 | SVEALAGDEQY
TRBD2 | TRBV27 | ASSMTSSHEQF
TRBD1 | TRBV11-2 | ASSLDAGQGLRNGYT
NA | TRBV5-1 | ASSLGGAGNQPQH
TRBD2 | TRBV5-1 | ASSLDASGGTYEQY
NA | TRBV21-1 | ASTDRGGENEQY
TRBD1 | TRBV6-2/TRBV6-3 | ASSYRPRGYDEQF
NA | TRBV20-1 | SAGTRYEQF
NA | TRBV9 | ASTNTGAGETQY
NA | TRBV5-1 | ASRQNPGTQYQETQY
NA | TRBV29-1 | SVKKGNNHEQY
TRBD1 | TRBV29-1 | SGTGDETQY
NA | TRBV7-6 | ASSLVLRGGVQETQY
TRBD1 | TRBV29-1 | SVGQGKHEQY
NA | TRBV6-6 | ASSYSGVGETQY